These 19 T cell receptor beta chains originate from one sample sequenced in a study of blood T cell repertoires in COVID-19. Some clones are missing from TCRdb's copy, which holds only in-frame ones; the method was immunoSEQ multiplex PCR. The table includes approximately 80,000 clones, 88% detected once. Sequenced material: peripheral blood. These receptors were obtained from a human donor in a cohort sampled during active COVID-19.

This rearrangement joins TRBV10-3 to TRBJ1-2, with D possibly matching TRBD1 (5 bases). Germline V CDR1 and CDR2: ENHRY, SYGVKD. The CDR3 runs 13 residues. The V gene lost 0 bases and the J gene lost 3 bases, with 5 bases spanning the gap. In DNA, the CDR3 is TGTGCCATCAGTGAGTCAGGGGACTATGGCTACACCTTC. As protein: CAISESGDYGYTF.

CDR3 protein: CASSQDPSNEQFF. The CDR3 coding sequence is TGTGCCAGCAGCCAAGATCCCTCGAATGAGCAGTTCTTC. V usage is TRBV4-2 and J usage is TRBJ2-1; D gene ambiguous. The V and J ends lost 0 bases and 7 bases respectively, with 7 bases between them. There are 13 residues in the CDR3. Germline CDR1 is LGHNA and CDR2 is YNFKEQ.

The chain uses TRBV5-1 and TRBJ2-5, with D perhaps matching TRBD2 (5 bases). The CDR3 is made up of 14 amino acids. V lost 4 bases and J lost 0, with 10 bases in between. Germline CDR1 SGHRS, CDR2 YFSETQ. In nucleotides, the CDR3 is TGCGCCAGCAGCGCACTAGTGAACCAAGAGACCCAGTACTTC. It is translated as CASSALVNQETQYF.

V is TRBV10-3 and J is TRBJ2-7; a possible D gene is TRBD2 (5 bases). This CDR3 has 14 amino acids. Germline V gene sequence: CDR1 ENHRY, CDR2 SYGVKD. Trimming removed 10 bases from V and 1 base from J, with 17 bases in between. CDR3 DNA: TGTGCCACCTCGATCGACACGGGGTCCTACGAGCAGTACTTC. This codes for CATSIDTGSYEQYF.

The genes are TRBV7-9 and TRBJ2-3; the D gene is possibly TRBD2 (5 bases). The germline V and J ends were trimmed by 5 bases and 2 bases, with 20 bases remaining between them. The CDR3 totals 17 residues. Germline-derived CDR1 and CDR2 are SEHNR and FQNEAQ (reference sequence). The CDR3 region is CASSRNRIAHTTDTQYF. CDR3 nucleotide sequence: TGTGCCAGCAGCCGAAATAGGATAGCGCATACCACAGATACGCAGTATTTT.

The chain has TRBV15 and TRBJ1-2; D is perhaps TRBD1 (6 bases). V was trimmed by 3 bases and J by 7 bases, leaving 15 bases between them. Germline V lookup: CDR1 LNHNV, CDR2 YYDKDF (reference sequence). The CDR3 runs to 14 residues. The CDR3 DNA follows: TGTGCCACCAGCAGGGCAATACAGGGATTTGGCTACACCTTC. This translates into CATSRAIQGFGYTF.

The V and J genes are TRBV7-9 and TRBJ2-1; 7 positions agree with TRBD1. In germline, CDR1 is SEHNR, CDR2 FQNEAQ (reference sequence). V shed 0 bases and J 2 bases; nucleotides not matched to a gene: 4. The CDR3 is made up of 16 amino acids. CDR3 loop: CASSLAWTGTYNEQFF. In nucleotides, the CDR3 is TGTGCCAGCAGCTTAGCGTGGACAGGCACCTACAATGAGCAGTTCTTC.

The chain uses TRBV6-4 and TRBJ1-4; perhaps TRBD1 as D (5 bases). This CDR3 is 15 amino acids long. V dropped 11 bases and J dropped 0 bases, with 16 bases sitting between them. CDR1 and CDR2 from the germline V gene are MRHNA and SNTAGT. The CDR3 loop reads CAEGAGSSTNEKLFF. In nucleotides, the CDR3 is TGTGCCGAAGGGGCGGGATCTTCAACTAATGAAAAACTGTTTTTT.

This chain joins TRBV6-2 or TRBV6-3 and TRBJ2-1, with D uncertain. In germline, CDR1 is MNHEY, CDR2 SVGEGT. CDR3 length equals 14 residues. Trimming removed 2 bases at V and 6 bases at J, with 11 bases between. As DNA, the CDR3 is TGTGCCAGCAGTTACCCTAGACTTTCCAATGAGCAGTTCTTC. Protein product: CASSYPRLSNEQFF.

The sample holds a few counts of this clone. This rearrangement joins TRBV5-6 to TRBJ2-7, with unresolved D. V was shortened by 2 bases and J by 7 bases, with 16 bases between the two germline ends. This CDR3 is 14 amino acids long. CDR1 and CDR2 (germline): SGHDT, YYEEEE. The CDR3 DNA is TGTGCCAGCAGCTTCGGCATGGTCAACAGAGAGCAGTACTTC. Translating gives CASSFGMVNREQYF.

J is TRBJ1-5 and V is TRBV15, with D possibly TRBD1 on 5 matching bases. CDR3 length: 15 residues. Germline CDR1 reads LNHNV; CDR2 reads YYDKDF (reference sequence). Trimming shortened V by 4 bases and J by 2 bases, and 12 bases separated the two germline ends. This CDR3 reads CATSIEPRGNQPQHF. The DNA of the CDR3 is TGTGCCACCAGCATTGAACCCAGGGGCAATCAGCCCCAGCATTTT.

CDR3 residues: CAWSSGLAGLLREQYF. DNA of the CDR3: TGTGCCTGGAGTTCGGGACTAGCGGGGCTATTACGGGAGCAGTACTTC. This sequence joins TRBV30 and TRBJ2-7; TRBD2 aligns across 13 bases. Germline assignment: CDR1 GTSNPN and CDR2 SVGIG (reference sequence). The CDR3 is 16 residues long. The junction had 11 bases not matched to a gene; V was cut back by 2 bases and J by 7 bases.

This sequence joins TRBV7-3 and TRBJ2-2; D perhaps matches TRBD1 (5 bases). The V end was cut by 5 bases, the J end by 1 base, with 8 bases between. CDR1 is SGHTA, CDR2 FQGTGA, per germline. CDR3 length equals 14 residues. CDR3 DNA sequence: TGTGCCAGCAGCCTTGGACAGAACACCGGGGAGCTGTTTTTT. Translating it yields CASSLGQNTGELFF. Full variable domain (rest looked up from reference TRBV7-3 and TRBJ2-2): GAGVSQTPSNKVTEKGKYVELRCDPISGHTALYWYRQSLGQGPEFLIYFQGTGAADDSGLPNDRFFAVRPEGSVSTLKIQRTERGDSAVYLCASSLGQNTGELFFGEGSRLTVL.

The chain combines TRBV29-1 with TRBJ2-2; D is undetermined. Looked up from germline, CDR1 is SQVTM and CDR2 is ANQGSEA. The CDR3 is made up of 11 amino acids. The ends were cut back, 7 bases at V and 1 base at J, with 4 bases in the middle. The CDR3 DNA sequence: TGCAGCGCCAAGAACACCGGGGAGCTGTTTTTT. Its translation is CSAKNTGELFF.

The chain uses TRBV18 and TRBJ1-2, with D perhaps matching TRBD1 (5 bases). The germline CDR1 and CDR2 sequences are KGHSH and LQKENI. This CDR3 has 13 amino acids. Trimming pared 2 bases from V and 4 bases from J, leaving 8 bases between. The CDR3 bases are TGTGCCAGCTCACCAGCAGGGCGCTATGGCTACACCTTC. This sequence encodes CASSPAGRYGYTF.

The CDR3 bases are TGTGCCAGCAGTGAACAACAGGGTGTGCGAGAGACCCAGTACTTC. Protein sequence: CASSEQQGVRETQYF. J is TRBJ2-5 and V is TRBV6-1, with a weak D call TRBD1 (6 bases). V was cut by 2 bases and J by 4 bases, with 14 bases left in between. This CDR3 contains 15 residues. Germline V gives CDR1 MNHNS, CDR2 SASEGT.

This CDR3 reads CASSPRLADTGELFF. The CDR3, as DNA: TGTGCCAGCAGCCCGAGACTAGCGGACACCGGGGAGCTGTTTTTT. V is TRBV7-2 and J is TRBJ2-2, with 9 bases aligning to TRBD2. Germline V gives CDR1 SGHTA, CDR2 FQGNSA. There are 15 residues in the CDR3. Trimming took 5 bases from V and 3 from J; bases not matched to a gene: 4.

This clone was recorded once. The V and J genes are TRBV9 and TRBJ2-1, with TRBD2 as a possible D gene (5 bases). The germline V gene has CDR1 SGDLS and CDR2 YYNGEE. With 4 bases removed from V and 0 bases from J, the gap between germline ends came to 14 bases. This CDR3 has 16 residues. CDR3: CASSFRGSRSYNEQFF. The DNA for the CDR3 is TGTGCCAGCAGCTTTAGAGGGTCCCGCTCCTACAATGAGCAGTTCTTC.

Only a few counts were recorded for this clone. The chain combines TRBV27 with TRBJ1-2, with D unclear. V shed 3 bases and J shed 4 bases, with 21 bases lying between them. The CDR3 sequence is 17 residues long. Germline CDR1 and CDR2: MNHEY and SMNVEV (reference sequence). The CDR3 loop is CASSFLVRAGLSYGYTF. CDR3 coding DNA: TGTGCCAGCAGTTTTCTTGTTCGAGCAGGACTAAGCTATGGCTACACCTTC.